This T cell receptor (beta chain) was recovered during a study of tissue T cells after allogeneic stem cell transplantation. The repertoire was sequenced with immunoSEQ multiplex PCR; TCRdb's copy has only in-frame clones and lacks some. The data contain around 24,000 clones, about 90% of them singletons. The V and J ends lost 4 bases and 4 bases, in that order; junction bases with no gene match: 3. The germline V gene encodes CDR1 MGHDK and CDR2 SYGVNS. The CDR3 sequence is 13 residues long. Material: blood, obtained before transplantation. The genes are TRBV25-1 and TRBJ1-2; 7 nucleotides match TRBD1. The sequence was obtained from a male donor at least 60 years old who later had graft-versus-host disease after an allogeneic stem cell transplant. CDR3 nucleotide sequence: TGTGCCAGCAGTGGCGGGACAGCCTATGGCTACACCTTC. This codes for CASSGGTAYGYTF.